A single T cell receptor beta chain is shown here with its context. Its antigen remains unknown. The data were taken from a study of T cell responses to AZD1222 COVID-19 vaccine. Study results and limitations: Dominant CD4 TCR responses targeted spike regions 160-218 and 743-854.

Sequenced by immunoSEQ multiplex PCR; TCRdb stores in-frame clones only, minus some. This repertoire shows around 150,000 clones, about nine tenths found once; its top ten account for 4% to 5.5%. The clonotype was recovered from an adult in good health. The sample in question was peripheral blood, obtained on day 0 of AZD1222 vaccination.

As DNA, the CDR3 is TGTGCCAGCAGCCCCCGGACAGTAAATCAGCCCCAGCATTTT. It is translated as CASSPRTVNQPQHF. J is TRBJ1-5 and V is TRBV21-1; the tabulated D call, TRBD1, remains unverified against the DNA. TRBV21-1 is deemed a pseudogene. CDR3 length: 14 amino acids.